The TCR beta chain under discussion was sequenced for a study of cytomegalovirus exposure and HLA in healthy donors. On the study more broadly: The approximately 120 million unique TCR beta sequences, from approximately 170 million T cells, were found by an earlier analysis.

On this clone itself: What it binds is unknown. The junction departs from germline at one end; a sequencing error may be responsible.

Germline loops: CDR1 SGHRS, CDR2 YFSETQ. The CDR3 sequence is 17 residues long. Study-wide findings and caveats: The authors later found TCR association rates varying by HLA locus, with DRB1 most and HLA-C fewest. Information on immune exposure was restricted to one variable (CMV serostatus). Per published reports, the classifier diagnosed cytomegalovirus status with high specificity and sensitivity.

Both 60 Vbeta primers and 13 Jbeta primers went into the PCR. Libraries were prepared by immunoSEQ multiplex PCR; TCRdb keeps only in-frame clonotypes and omits some of them. The data show under 150,000 clones, about 63% seen once. Sequenced: PBMCs. This rearrangement joins TRBV5-1 to TRBJ2-3, with D tentatively TRBD2 (5 bases). The TCR was taken from a man aged 30-40 years in good health and CMV-seropositive. The CDR3 coding sequence is TGCGCCGGCAGCGTAGGAGCGGTTGTTCTTGAATGGAATACGCAGTATTTT. Its translation: CAGSVGAVVLEWNTQYF.